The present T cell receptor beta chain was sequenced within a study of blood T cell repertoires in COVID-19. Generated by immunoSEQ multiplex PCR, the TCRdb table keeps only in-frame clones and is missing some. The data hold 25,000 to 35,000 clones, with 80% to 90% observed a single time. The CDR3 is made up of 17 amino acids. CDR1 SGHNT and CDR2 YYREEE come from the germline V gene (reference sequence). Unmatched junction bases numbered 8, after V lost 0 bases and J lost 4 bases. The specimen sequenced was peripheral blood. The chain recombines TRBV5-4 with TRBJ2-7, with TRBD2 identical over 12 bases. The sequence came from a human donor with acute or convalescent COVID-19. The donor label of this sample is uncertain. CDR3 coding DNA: TGTGCCAGCAGCTTGGAGGGGCTAGCGGGAGGGCCTTACGAGCAGTACTTC. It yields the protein CASSLEGLAGGPYEQYF.